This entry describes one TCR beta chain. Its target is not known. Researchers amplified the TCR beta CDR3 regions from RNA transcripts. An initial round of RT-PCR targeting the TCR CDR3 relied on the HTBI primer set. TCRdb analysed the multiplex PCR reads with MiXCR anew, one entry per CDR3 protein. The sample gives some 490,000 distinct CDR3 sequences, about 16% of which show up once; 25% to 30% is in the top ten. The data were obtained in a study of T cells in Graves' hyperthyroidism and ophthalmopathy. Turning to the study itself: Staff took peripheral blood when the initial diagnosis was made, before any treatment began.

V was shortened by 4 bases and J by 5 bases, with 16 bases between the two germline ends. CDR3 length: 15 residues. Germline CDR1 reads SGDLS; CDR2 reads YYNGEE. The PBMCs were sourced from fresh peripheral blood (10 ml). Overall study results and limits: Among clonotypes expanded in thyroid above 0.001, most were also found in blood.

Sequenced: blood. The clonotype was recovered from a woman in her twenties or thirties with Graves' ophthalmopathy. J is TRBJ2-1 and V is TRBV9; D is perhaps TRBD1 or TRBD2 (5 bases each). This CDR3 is CASSLSFGGNNEQFF. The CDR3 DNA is TGTGCCAGCAGCCTGAGCTTTGGGGGAAACAATGAGCAGTTCTTC.